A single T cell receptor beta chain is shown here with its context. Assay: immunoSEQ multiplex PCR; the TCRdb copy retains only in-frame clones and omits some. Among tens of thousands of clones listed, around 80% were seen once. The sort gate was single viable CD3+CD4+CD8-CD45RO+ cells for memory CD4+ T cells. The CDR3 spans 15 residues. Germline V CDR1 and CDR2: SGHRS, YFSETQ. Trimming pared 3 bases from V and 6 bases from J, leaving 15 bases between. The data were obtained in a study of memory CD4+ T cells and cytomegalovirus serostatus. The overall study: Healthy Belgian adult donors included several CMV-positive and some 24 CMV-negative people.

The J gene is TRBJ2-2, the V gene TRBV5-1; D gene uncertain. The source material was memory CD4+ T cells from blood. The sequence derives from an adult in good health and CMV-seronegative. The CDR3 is CASSSTSEPSGELFF. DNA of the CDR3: TGCGCCAGCAGCTCGACCTCGGAACCATCCGGGGAGCTGTTTTTT.